A selection of T cell receptor beta chains follows, all from one sample in a study of a mutant IDH1 vaccine in newly diagnosed glioma. Some clones are missing from TCRdb's copy, which holds only in-frame ones; the method was immunoSEQ multiplex PCR. The repertoire includes around 84,000 clones, 81% of them detected once, and around 5% sits in the top ten. These TCRs' antigens remain unknown. The sequencing used PBMCs, collected from a glioma patient whose treatment included an IDH1 peptide vaccine. Receptors originate from a man aged 35-49 years with glioma. CDR3s include the opening cysteine and the closing phenylalanine or tryptophan. The D gene is left open where the match is weak. Not every row has a clone size; where given, it reads once, few, many or a size class.

clone size: NA
V gene: TRBV7-7
D gene: NA
J gene: TRBJ2-7
CDR3 DNA: TGTGCTAGCAGCTTAGGGGGGGCAGCCTACGAGCAGTACTTC
CDR3 protein: CASSLGGAAYEQYF

clone size: few
V gene: TRBV30
D gene: NA
J gene: TRBJ1-2
CDR3 DNA: TGTGCCTGGAGTCGCCCAGTGGGTGGTGGCTACACCTTC
CDR3 protein: CAWSRPVGGGYTF

clone size: NA
V gene: TRBV19
D gene: NA
J gene: TRBJ1-2
CDR3 DNA: TGTGCCAGTAGTACGAGCCGGGACGGGTATGGCTACACCTTC
CDR3 protein: CASSTSRDGYGYTF

clone size: NA
V gene: TRBV27
D gene: TRBD2
J gene: TRBJ2-7
CDR3 DNA: TGTGCCAGCAGTTTATCAGCGGGAGTGAGCGAGCAGTACTTC
CDR3 protein: CASSLSAGVSEQYF

clone size: NA
V gene: TRBV4-3
D gene: NA
J gene: TRBJ2-5
CDR3 DNA: TGCGCCAGCAGCCAAGATCGGACTACCCAAGAGACCCAGTACTTC
CDR3 protein: CASSQDRTTQETQYF

clone size: NA
V gene: TRBV28
D gene: NA
J gene: TRBJ1-4
CDR3 DNA: TGTGCCAGCAGCCTAAGAAGTGGGGGTCGGAAACTGTTTTTT
CDR3 protein: CASSLRSGGRKLFF

clone size: NA
V gene: TRBV7-9
D gene: NA
J gene: TRBJ2-5
CDR3 DNA: TGTGCCAGCAGCTTAGTTGGGGGCGCCCAAGAGACCCAGTACTTC
CDR3 protein: CASSLVGGAQETQYF

clone size: few
V gene: TRBV7-2
D gene: NA
J gene: TRBJ1-5
CDR3 DNA: TGTGCCAGCAGCTTGGGGGGTCCCCAGCATTTT
CDR3 protein: CASSLGGPQHF

clone size: once
V gene: TRBV5-1
D gene: TRBD1
J gene: TRBJ1-1
CDR3 DNA: TGCGCCAGCAGCTGGGAACAGGGGAAAGGAACTGAAGCTTTCTTT
CDR3 protein: CASSWEQGKGTEAFF

clone size: NA
V gene: TRBV5-1
D gene: NA
J gene: TRBJ2-7
CDR3 DNA: TGCGCCAGCAGCTTGGCAGGGCGCGGGTACGAGCAGTACTTC
CDR3 protein: CASSLAGRGYEQYF

clone size: NA
V gene: TRBV9
D gene: NA
J gene: TRBJ2-5
CDR3 DNA: TGTGCCAGCAGCGCCGGGCCCGGAGAGACCCAGTACTTC
CDR3 protein: CASSAGPGETQYF

clone size: NA
V gene: TRBV5-1
D gene: NA
J gene: TRBJ1-6
CDR3 DNA: TGCGCCAGCAGCTTGACGGGGAAAGGGGAAAGTTCACCCCTCCACTTT
CDR3 protein: CASSLTGKGESSPLHF

clone size: NA
V gene: TRBV5-1
D gene: TRBD2
J gene: TRBJ2-1
CDR3 DNA: TGCGCCAGCAGCTTGGCTAGCGGCGTGAAAAACAATGAGCAGTTCTTC
CDR3 protein: CASSLASGVKNNEQFF

clone size: few
V gene: TRBV5-6
D gene: NA
J gene: TRBJ2-1
CDR3 DNA: TGTGCCAGCAGCCTTCAAGTGCTAGCGCGATACAATGAGCAGTTCTTC
CDR3 protein: CASSLQVLARYNEQFF